This TCR beta chain was captured in a study of CD8 T cells in Susac syndrome. While serving as controls, healthy donors were matched for age and sex. This CDR3 is 14 amino acids long. CDR1 is MNHEY and CDR2 is SVGEGT in the germline V gene. V was clipped by 10 bases and J by 0 bases, with 14 bases between them. The RNA, about 0.5 to 1 ug, was put through reverse transcription using random hexamers. With immunoSEQ multiplex PCR, TCR beta CDR3 was amplified across 54 Vbeta and 13 Jbeta. TCRdb used MiXCR to reprocess the immunoSEQ multiplex PCR reads, holding one entry per CDR3 protein. The sample yields 150,000 to 200,000 distinct CDR3 sequences, about 94% seen once.

This TCR derives from a human donor in good health. The sequenced sample consisted of CD4+ T cells from PBMCs. V is TRBV6-2 or TRBV6-3 and J is TRBJ2-3, with D tentatively TRBD2 (6 bases). The DNA for the CDR3 is TGTGCCATTGGCGGCGGGACCAGCACAGATACGCAGTATTTT. This codes for CAIGGGTSTDTQYF.